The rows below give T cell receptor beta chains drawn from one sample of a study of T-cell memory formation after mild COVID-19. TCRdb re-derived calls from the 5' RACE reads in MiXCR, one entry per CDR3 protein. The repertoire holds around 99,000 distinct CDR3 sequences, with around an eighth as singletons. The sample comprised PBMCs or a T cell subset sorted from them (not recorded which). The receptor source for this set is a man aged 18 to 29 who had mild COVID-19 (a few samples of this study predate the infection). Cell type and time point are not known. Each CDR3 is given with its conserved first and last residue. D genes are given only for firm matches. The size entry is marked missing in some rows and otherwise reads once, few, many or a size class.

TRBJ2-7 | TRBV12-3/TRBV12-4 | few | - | CASSWNYEQYF | TGTGCCAGCAGTTGGAACTACGAGCAGTACTTC
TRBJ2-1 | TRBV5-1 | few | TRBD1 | CASSPNLDRGIGNEQFF | TGCGCCAGCAGCCCCAATTTAGACAGGGGGATAGGGAATGAGCAGTTCTTC
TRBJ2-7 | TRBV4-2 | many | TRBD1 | CASSPETGGVGEQYF | TGTGCCAGCAGCCCAGAGACAGGGGGAGTGGGCGAGCAGTACTTC
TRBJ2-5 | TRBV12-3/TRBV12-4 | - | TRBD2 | CASSQTTSGQTQYF | TGTGCCAGCAGCCAAACGACTAGCGGACAGACCCAGTACTTC
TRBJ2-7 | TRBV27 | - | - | CASSLIGPVFHEQYF | TGTGCCAGCAGTTTAATCGGACCAGTTTTCCACGAGCAGTACTTC
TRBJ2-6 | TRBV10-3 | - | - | CAILGLAGANVLTF | TGTGCCATCCTGGGGTTGGCTGGGGCCAACGTCCTGACTTTC
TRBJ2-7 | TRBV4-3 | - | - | CASSQGAGHGAYEQYF | TGCGCCAGCAGCCAAGGCGCAGGGCACGGGGCCTACGAGCAGTACTTC
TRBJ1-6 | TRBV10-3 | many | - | CAISEWGSYNSPLHF | TGTGCCATCAGTGAGTGGGGCAGCTATAATTCACCCCTCCACTTT
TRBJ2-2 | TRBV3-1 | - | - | CASSQDWGNTGELFF | TGTGCCAGCAGCCAAGATTGGGGGAACACCGGGGAGCTGTTTTTT
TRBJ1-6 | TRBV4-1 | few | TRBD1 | CASSPPGTGCKLRSPLHF | TGCGCCAGCAGCCCACCCGGGACAGGGTGTAAATTGCGTTCACCCCTCCACTTT
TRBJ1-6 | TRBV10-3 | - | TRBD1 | CATVDREVSPLHF | TGTGCCACTGTGGACAGGGAGGTTTCACCCCTCCACTTT
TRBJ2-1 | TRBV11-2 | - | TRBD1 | CASSFRQGYYNEQFF | TGTGCCAGCAGCTTCAGACAGGGATACTACAATGAGCAGTTCTTC
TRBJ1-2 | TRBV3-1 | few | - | CASSQDRAVRGYTF | TGTGCCAGCAGCCAAGATAGGGCAGTGCGTGGCTACACCTTC
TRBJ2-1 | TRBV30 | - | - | CAWSVSVDNEQFF | TGTGCCTGGAGTGTGTCGGTTGACAATGAGCAGTTCTTC
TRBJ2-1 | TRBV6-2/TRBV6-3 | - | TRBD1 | CASSRDRAYNEQFF | TGTGCCAGCAGCCGGGACAGGGCCTACAATGAGCAGTTCTTC
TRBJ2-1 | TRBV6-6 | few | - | CASRQGGNEQFF | TGTGCCAGCCGACAGGGAGGCAATGAGCAGTTCTTC